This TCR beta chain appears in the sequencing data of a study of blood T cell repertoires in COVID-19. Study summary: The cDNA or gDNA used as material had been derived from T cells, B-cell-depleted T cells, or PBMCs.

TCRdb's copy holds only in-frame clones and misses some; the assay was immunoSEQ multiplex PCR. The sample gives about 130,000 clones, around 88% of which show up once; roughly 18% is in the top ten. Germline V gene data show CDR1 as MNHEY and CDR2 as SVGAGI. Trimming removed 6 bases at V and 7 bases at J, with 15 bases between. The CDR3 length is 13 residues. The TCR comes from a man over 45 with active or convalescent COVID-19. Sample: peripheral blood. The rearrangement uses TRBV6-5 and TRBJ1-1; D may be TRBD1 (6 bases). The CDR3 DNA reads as TGTGCCAGCAGCTACGGGACACGGCGTGAAGCTTTCTTT. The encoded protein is CASSYGTRREAFF.